This note documents a single TCR beta chain sequence. The ends were cut back, 0 bases at V and 2 bases at J, with 4 bases in the middle. The CDR3 covers 13 residues. The germline CDR1 and CDR2 sequences are SNHLY and FYNNEI. The data were obtained in a study of T cells in Graves' hyperthyroidism and ophthalmopathy. TCR beta CDR3 regions were amplified from RNA transcripts. The HTBI primer set served for first-round RT-PCR of the TCR CDR3. TCRdb called the multiplex PCR reads again in MiXCR, with one record for every CDR3 protein. The sample holds around 500,000 distinct CDR3 sequences, more than 15% seen once.

The sample comprised blood. The V gene is TRBV2, the J gene TRBJ1-2; D gene unclear. This sequence was found in a woman aged 25 to 39 with Graves' ophthalmopathy. In DNA form, the CDR3 reads TGTGCCAGCAGTGAAGCGCGCAACTATGGCTACACCTTC. Protein: CASSEARNYGYTF.